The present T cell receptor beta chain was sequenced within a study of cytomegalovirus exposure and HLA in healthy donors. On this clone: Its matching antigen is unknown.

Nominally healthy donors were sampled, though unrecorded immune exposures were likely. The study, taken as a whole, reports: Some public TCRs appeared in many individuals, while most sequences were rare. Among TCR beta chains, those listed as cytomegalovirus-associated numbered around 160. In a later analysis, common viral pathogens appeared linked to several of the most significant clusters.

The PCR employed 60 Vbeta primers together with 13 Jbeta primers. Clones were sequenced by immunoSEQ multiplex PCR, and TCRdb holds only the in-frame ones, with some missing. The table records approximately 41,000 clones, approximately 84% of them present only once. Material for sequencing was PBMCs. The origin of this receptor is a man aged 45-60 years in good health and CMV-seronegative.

In DNA, the CDR3 is TGCGCCAGCACCTCCGGGACAGAGGGCACTGAAGCTTTCTTT. Protein: CASTSGTEGTEAFF. J is TRBJ1-1 and V is TRBV5-1; 7 bases agree with TRBD1. CDR3 length: 14 residues. The J segment lost 4 bases and the V segment lost 6 bases, leaving 9 bases of the junction unmatched. Per germline, CDR1 SGHRS and CDR2 YFSETQ.